The rows below give T cell receptor beta chains drawn from one sample of a study of shared clonotypes between healthy human individuals. Assay: immunoSEQ multiplex PCR; the TCRdb copy retains only in-frame clones and omits some. This sample yields roughly 590,000 clones, of which roughly 95% are seen a single time; 0.09% to 0.13% belongs to the top ten. Sequenced sample: naive CD8+ T cells sorted from blood. The receptors come from a woman in her twenties or thirties in good health. CDR3s include the opening cysteine and the closing phenylalanine or tryptophan. The order of the fields is J gene, D gene, V gene, clone size, CDR3 protein, CDR3 DNA. The D gene is left open where the match is weak. The size entry is marked missing in some rows and otherwise reads once, few, many or a size class.

j_gene: TRBJ2-7
d_gene: .
v_gene: TRBV7-9
abundance: once
CDR3aa: CASSFPGGHEQYF
CDR3nt: TGTGCCAGCAGCTTCCCGGGGGGCCACGAGCAGTACTTC

j_gene: TRBJ2-1
d_gene: .
v_gene: TRBV2
abundance: once
CDR3aa: CARGAGKAEQFF
CDR3nt: TGTGCCAGAGGGGCGGGGAAGGCGGAGCAGTTCTTC

j_gene: TRBJ1-2
d_gene: .
v_gene: TRBV30
abundance: .
CDR3aa: CAWMTGRGYTF
CDR3nt: TGTGCCTGGATGACAGGTCGGGGCTACACCTTC

j_gene: TRBJ1-5
d_gene: .
v_gene: TRBV28
abundance: .
CDR3aa: CASSLTFRNQPQHF
CDR3nt: TGTGCCAGCAGTTTAACGTTCCGCAATCAGCCCCAGCATTTT

j_gene: TRBJ1-1
d_gene: .
v_gene: TRBV27
abundance: once
CDR3aa: CASTPEGNTEAFF
CDR3nt: TGTGCCAGCACGCCCGAGGGGAACACTGAAGCTTTCTTT

j_gene: TRBJ2-7
d_gene: TRBD2
v_gene: TRBV4-1
abundance: .
CDR3aa: CASSQDRAGGSYEQYF
CDR3nt: TGCGCCAGCAGCCAAGATCGAGCGGGAGGCTCCTACGAGCAGTACTTC

j_gene: TRBJ2-7
d_gene: TRBD2
v_gene: TRBV2
abundance: .
CDR3aa: CASSEFSGTSYEQYF
CDR3nt: TGTGCCAGCAGTGAGTTTAGCGGGACTTCCTACGAGCAGTACTTC

j_gene: TRBJ2-1
d_gene: TRBD1
v_gene: TRBV19
abundance: .
CDR3aa: CASRETGDNEQFF
CDR3nt: TGTGCCAGTAGAGAGACAGGGGACAATGAGCAGTTCTTC

j_gene: TRBJ2-5
d_gene: TRBD2
v_gene: TRBV7-6
abundance: .
CDR3aa: CASSLGLAGAGETQYF
CDR3nt: TGTGCCAGCAGCTTGGGACTAGCGGGAGCAGGGGAGACCCAGTACTTC

j_gene: TRBJ2-7
d_gene: TRBD2
v_gene: TRBV7-2
abundance: .
CDR3aa: CASSSLLAGEFYEQYF
CDR3nt: TGTGCCAGCAGCTCACTACTAGCGGGAGAGTTCTACGAGCAGTACTTC

j_gene: TRBJ2-7
d_gene: TRBD1
v_gene: TRBV4-1
abundance: .
CDR3aa: CASSLRVTGQGHNEQYF
CDR3nt: TGCGCCAGCAGCCTCAGGGTCACGGGACAGGGTCATAACGAGCAGTACTTC

j_gene: TRBJ1-2
d_gene: .
v_gene: TRBV6-6
abundance: .
CDR3aa: CASSGIVHYGYTF
CDR3nt: TGTGCCAGCAGTGGAATAGTTCACTATGGCTACACCTTC

j_gene: TRBJ1-2
d_gene: .
v_gene: TRBV27
abundance: .
CDR3aa: CASSMGRSGYGYTF
CDR3nt: TGTGCCAGCAGTATGGGACGGTCGGGGTATGGCTACACCTTC

j_gene: TRBJ2-7
d_gene: TRBD1
v_gene: TRBV27
abundance: once
CDR3aa: CATSQGYEQYF
CDR3nt: TGTGCCACCTCACAGGGGTACGAGCAGTACTTC

j_gene: TRBJ2-1
d_gene: .
v_gene: TRBV6-5
abundance: .
CDR3aa: CASSYVISTYNEQFF
CDR3nt: TGTGCCAGCAGTTACGTTATCTCCACCTACAATGAGCAGTTCTTC

j_gene: TRBJ2-2
d_gene: TRBD2
v_gene: TRBV7-8
abundance: few
CDR3aa: CASSFSGTSNTGELFF
CDR3nt: TGTGCCAGCAGCTTCTCCGGGACTAGTAACACCGGGGAGCTGTTTTTT

j_gene: TRBJ2-5
d_gene: TRBD2
v_gene: TRBV2
abundance: .
CDR3aa: CASSSGTSGGETQYF
CDR3nt: TGTGCCAGCAGTTCCGGGACTAGCGGGGGCGAGACCCAGTACTTC

j_gene: TRBJ2-3
d_gene: .
v_gene: TRBV7-9
abundance: .
CDR3aa: CASSSPGPSTDTQYF
CDR3nt: TGTGCCAGCAGCTCCCCGGGACCTTCCACAGATACGCAGTATTTT

j_gene: TRBJ2-7
d_gene: .
v_gene: TRBV5-4
abundance: .
CDR3aa: CASSLTGSSYEQYF
CDR3nt: TGTGCCAGCAGCTTGACGGGAAGCTCCTACGAGCAGTACTTC

j_gene: TRBJ2-1
d_gene: .
v_gene: TRBV5-6
abundance: .
CDR3aa: CASSLGGNEQFF
CDR3nt: TGTGCCAGCAGTCTCGGGGGAAATGAGCAGTTCTTC

j_gene: TRBJ2-7
d_gene: .
v_gene: TRBV7-8
abundance: .
CDR3aa: CASSFGASLLEQYF
CDR3nt: TGTGCCAGCAGCTTTGGAGCCTCCCTCCTCGAGCAGTACTTC

j_gene: TRBJ2-7
d_gene: .
v_gene: TRBV27
abundance: .
CDR3aa: CASPGGCYEQYF
CDR3nt: TGTGCCTCCCCGGGCGGTTGCTACGAGCAGTACTTC

j_gene: TRBJ2-1
d_gene: .
v_gene: TRBV27
abundance: .
CDR3aa: CASSPHLKTSYNEQFF
CDR3nt: TGTGCCAGCAGTCCTCATCTAAAAACATCCTACAATGAGCAGTTCTTC

j_gene: TRBJ1-5
d_gene: .
v_gene: TRBV5-4
abundance: .
CDR3aa: CASSLDGEQPQHF
CDR3nt: TGTGCCAGCAGCTTGGACGGGGAACAGCCCCAGCATTTT

j_gene: TRBJ1-2
d_gene: TRBD1
v_gene: TRBV4-1
abundance: .
CDR3aa: CASSQSPGQKYGYTF
CDR3nt: TGCGCCAGCAGCCAGTCACCGGGACAGAAGTATGGCTACACCTTC

j_gene: TRBJ1-1
d_gene: .
v_gene: TRBV5-1
abundance: .
CDR3aa: CASSLSMNTEAFF
CDR3nt: TGCGCCAGCAGCTTGTCCATGAACACTGAAGCTTTCTTT

j_gene: TRBJ2-7
d_gene: TRBD1
v_gene: TRBV10-1
abundance: .
CDR3aa: CASSRQGAIDEQYF
CDR3nt: TGCGCCAGCAGTAGACAGGGGGCTATCGACGAGCAGTACTTC

j_gene: TRBJ1-2
d_gene: TRBD1
v_gene: TRBV18
abundance: .
CDR3aa: CASSPPDREYYGYTF
CDR3nt: TGTGCCAGCTCACCACCGGACAGGGAATACTATGGCTACACCTTC

j_gene: TRBJ2-7
d_gene: .
v_gene: TRBV28
abundance: .
CDR3aa: CASSLSYSSYEQYF
CDR3nt: TGTGCCAGCAGTTTATCCTACAGCTCCTACGAGCAGTACTTC

j_gene: TRBJ2-1
d_gene: .
v_gene: TRBV4-1
abundance: .
CDR3aa: CASSQEHQGPYNEQFF
CDR3nt: TGCGCCAGCAGCCAAGAACATCAGGGTCCCTACAATGAGCAGTTCTTC

j_gene: TRBJ2-3
d_gene: .
v_gene: TRBV28
abundance: .
CDR3aa: CASSLGGNTDTQYF
CDR3nt: TGTGCCAGCAGCCTTGGGGGGAACACAGATACGCAGTATTTT

j_gene: TRBJ2-5
d_gene: TRBD2
v_gene: TRBV2
abundance: .
CDR3aa: CASSSGTSGRWETQYF
CDR3nt: TGTGCCAGCAGTTCCGGGACTAGCGGGAGGTGGGAGACCCAGTACTTC

j_gene: TRBJ2-1
d_gene: TRBD2
v_gene: TRBV28
abundance: .
CDR3aa: CASSSHWTRGSMSEQFF
CDR3nt: TGTGCCAGCAGTTCCCATTGGACTAGAGGTTCAATGAGTGAGCAGTTCTTC

j_gene: TRBJ2-2
d_gene: .
v_gene: TRBV6-1
abundance: .
CDR3aa: CASIGPSNTGELFF
CDR3nt: TGTGCCAGCATCGGGCCCTCGAACACCGGGGAGCTGTTTTTT

j_gene: TRBJ1-6
d_gene: .
v_gene: TRBV28
abundance: .
CDR3aa: CASRGGGAYNSPLHF
CDR3nt: TGTGCCAGCAGAGGGGGGGGCGCCTATAATTCACCCCTCCACTTT

j_gene: TRBJ1-3
d_gene: .
v_gene: TRBV27
abundance: .
CDR3aa: CASSLYPQGTSGNTIYF
CDR3nt: TGTGCCAGCAGTTTATATCCCCAGGGCACCTCTGGAAACACCATATATTTT

j_gene: TRBJ2-1
d_gene: TRBD1
v_gene: TRBV6-1
abundance: .
CDR3aa: CASSYRGYGNEQFF
CDR3nt: TGTGCCAGCAGCTACAGGGGCTACGGCAATGAGCAGTTCTTC

j_gene: TRBJ2-5
d_gene: TRBD2
v_gene: TRBV4-1
abundance: .
CDR3aa: CASSQRQDGTSGGVQETQYF
CDR3nt: TGCGCCAGCAGCCAGAGACAAGACGGGACTAGCGGAGGGGTCCAAGAGACCCAGTACTTC

j_gene: TRBJ1-2
d_gene: .
v_gene: TRBV4-1
abundance: .
CDR3aa: CASSQGRGPESYTF
CDR3nt: TGCGCCAGCAGCCAAGGGAGGGGCCCGGAGAGCTACACCTTC

j_gene: TRBJ2-7
d_gene: TRBD1
v_gene: TRBV11-2
abundance: .
CDR3aa: CASSGRQGPTYEQYF
CDR3nt: TGTGCCAGCAGCGGTCGACAGGGGCCGACCTACGAGCAGTACTTC